Presented here are 18 T cell receptor beta chains from one specimen sequenced in a study of TIL therapy for anti-PD-1-resistant metastatic lung cancer. Time point reported: pre-treatment sample, taken before nivolumab and TIL therapy. The immunoSEQ assay was v3. Assay: immunoSEQ multiplex PCR; the TCRdb copy retains only in-frame clones and omits some. The table records tens of thousands of clones, approximately 83% of them present only once. The material was blood, obtained at baseline. Receptor source: a person between 30 and 79 years old with non-small cell lung cancer.

V and J are TRBV12-3 or TRBV12-4 and TRBJ2-1, with a possible D match to TRBD1 (5 bases). The V and J ends lost 6 bases and 3 bases respectively, with 9 bases between them. The CDR3 totals 13 residues. The CDR3 is CASSTGRYNEQFF. CDR3 nucleotide sequence: TGTGCCAGCAGCACAGGACGCTACAATGAGCAGTTCTTC.

The chain carries TRBV28 and TRBJ1-1; tentatively, D is TRBD1 (6 bases). Trimming pared 7 bases from V and 5 bases from J, leaving 17 bases between. Germline assignment: CDR1 MDHEN and CDR2 SYDVKM. The CDR3 runs to 14 residues. The DNA of the CDR3 is TGTGCCAGCATCCCCGGCTGGGGGCGAACTGAAGCTTTCTTT. Its translation is CASIPGWGRTEAFF.

The gene calls are TRBV7-6 and TRBJ1-5, with D possibly TRBD1 on 6 matching bases. V was trimmed by 1 base and J by 3 bases, leaving 10 bases between them. The CDR3 totals 15 residues. The germline CDR1 and CDR2 sequences are SGHVS and FNYEAQ. CDR3 protein: CASSLEGQTNQPQHF. The CDR3 DNA sequence: TGTGCCAGCAGCTTAGAAGGACAGACCAATCAGCCCCAGCATTTT.

The gene calls are TRBV16 and TRBJ2-3, with unresolved D. V was trimmed by 4 bases and J by 0 bases, leaving 5 bases between them. This CDR3 has 13 amino acids. From germline, CDR1 is KGHSY and CDR2 FQNENV. CDR3 DNA: TGTGCCAGCAGCCGAACAAGCACAGATACGCAGTATTTT. Translating it yields CASSRTSTDTQYF.

This chain uses TRBV6-5 with TRBJ2-1; D perhaps matches TRBD1 (5 bases). This CDR3 has 15 residues. The V and J ends lost 5 bases and 7 bases respectively, with 18 bases between them. Germline CDR1 is MNHEY and CDR2 is SVGAGI. The CDR3 region has the DNA TGTGCCAGCAGTATTACGAACTTCAGGGAAAATGAGCAGTTCTTC. Protein product: CASSITNFRENEQFF.

This chain joins TRBV20-1 and TRBJ2-1; no firm D call. Germline CDR1 is DFQATT and CDR2 is SNEGSKA (reference sequence). Deletions cut 3 bases from V and 0 bases from J, with 12 bases between. The CDR3 extends over 15 amino acids. This CDR3 is CSASVSLSSYNEQFF. The CDR3, as DNA: TGCAGTGCTAGTGTGTCTTTGAGCTCCTACAATGAGCAGTTCTTC.

The CDR3 protein is CASTPSGAGGAYEQYF. CDR3 DNA: TGTGCCAGCACCCCCTCCGGGGCAGGGGGAGCCTACGAGCAGTACTTC. This chain uses TRBV5-6 with TRBJ2-7, with 7 bases matching TRBD1. Germline-derived CDR1 and CDR2 are SGHDT and YYEEEE. This CDR3 has 16 amino acids. V was clipped by 6 bases and J by 2 bases; unmatched bases: 14.

This rearrangement joins TRBV15 to TRBJ1-6; D is uncertain. Trimming took off 9 bases at V and 11 bases at J, with 20 bases between the two ends. The CDR3 length is 14 residues. Germline V gene data show CDR1 as LNHNV and CDR2 as YYDKDF (reference sequence). In nucleotides, the CDR3 is TGTGCCACGGCTCGGTTTGAGGAATTTACACCCCTCCACTTT. Protein: CATARFEEFTPLHF.

The chain uses TRBV19 and TRBJ1-6, with TRBD1 identical over 10 bases. CDR1 is LNHDA and CDR2 is SQIVND in the germline V gene (reference sequence). V lost 3 bases and J lost 9; bases outside the gene matches: 2. The CDR3 extends over 14 amino acids. CDR3 residues: CASSIGTGASPLHF. The CDR3 DNA follows: TGTGCCAGTAGTATTGGGACAGGGGCTTCACCCCTCCACTTT.

This chain connects TRBV7-9 to TRBJ1-2; no clear D gene. Between the trimmed V and J ends, which lost 5 bases and 4 bases, there was a span of 8 bases. The CDR3 is 12 amino acids. The germline V gene encodes CDR1 SEHNR and CDR2 FQNEAQ (reference sequence). The CDR3 is CASSTSTYGYTF. In nucleotides, the CDR3 is TGTGCCAGCAGCACCTCGACCTATGGCTACACCTTC. Combining the CDR3 with reference TRBV7-9 and TRBJ1-2 gives the whole variable domain DTGVSQNPRHKITKRGQNVTFRCDPISEHNRLYWYRQTLGQGPEFLTYFQNEAQLEKSRLLSDRFSAERPKGSFSTLEIQRTEQGDSAMYLCASSTSTYGYTFGSGTRLTVV.

This chain joins TRBV2 and TRBJ1-5, with no clear D. V gave up 3 bases and J gave up 0 bases, with 6 bases separating them. This CDR3 is 14 amino acids long. Germline V gene lookup returns CDR1 SNHLY and CDR2 FYNNEI. CDR3 region: CASSDRVSNQPQHF. CDR3 bases: TGTGCCAGCAGTGACAGAGTTAGCAATCAGCCCCAGCATTTT.

This chain connects TRBV7-8 to TRBJ2-2; 11 nucleotides agree with TRBD2. The CDR3 is made up of 17 amino acids. V lost 3 bases and J lost 2; bases outside the gene matches: 5. CDR1 is SGHVS, CDR2 FQNEAQ, per germline. CDR3 nucleotide sequence: TGTGCCAGCAGCTTCGTGACTAGCGGGGCAAACACCGGGGAGCTGTTTTTT. Translation gives CASSFVTSGANTGELFF.

CDR3 loop: CASSRWARQGDGYTF. The DNA for the CDR3 is TGTGCCAGTAGTAGGTGGGCAAGACAGGGAGACGGCTACACCTTC. The chain links TRBV19 to TRBJ1-2; 7 bases are shared with TRBD1. Germline V gene lookup returns CDR1 LNHDA and CDR2 SQIVND (reference sequence). Trimming at V came to 4 bases and at J to 8 bases, leaving 13 bases not matched to a gene. The CDR3 sequence is 15 residues long.

The chain carries TRBV5-1 and TRBJ2-3; D is unclear. The CDR3 covers 13 residues. CDR1 and CDR2 from the germline V gene are SGHRS and YFSETQ. V was clipped by 2 bases and J by 6 bases, with 10 bases between them. The chain's CDR3 is CASSLRPSDTQYF. The CDR3 coding sequence is TGCGCCAGCAGCTTACGCCCCTCGGATACGCAGTATTTT.

The chain has TRBV6-4 and TRBJ2-2; 9 positions agree with TRBD2. The CDR3 is 16 amino acids. Germline V gives CDR1 MRHNA, CDR2 SNTAGT. J was trimmed by 6 bases and V by 0 bases; bases with no gene match: 5. The CDR3 coding sequence is TGTGCCAGCAGTGACTCGGCTAGCGGGGCGGCCGGGGAGCTGTTTTTT. It yields the protein CASSDSASGAAGELFF.

The table lists this clone with a few counts. The V and J genes are TRBV7-9 and TRBJ1-4; D gene unclear. This CDR3 is 15 amino acids long. Trimming removed 3 bases at V and 3 bases at J, with 11 bases between. Germline V gene lookup returns CDR1 SEHNR and CDR2 FQNEAQ (reference sequence). CDR3 protein: CASSLLGFSNEKLFF. As DNA, the CDR3 is TGTGCCAGCAGCTTGTTGGGGTTTTCTAATGAAAAACTGTTTTTT.

The rearrangement uses TRBV27 and TRBJ1-1, with D perhaps TRBD1 (6 bases). V shed 6 bases and J shed 3 bases, with 11 bases lying between them. CDR3 length equals 13 residues. CDR1 and CDR2 (germline): MNHEY, SMNVEV (reference sequence). CDR3 region: CASRDYRDTEAFF. The CDR3 DNA reads as TGTGCCAGCAGGGATTACAGGGACACTGAAGCTTTCTTT.

V is TRBV18 and J is TRBJ1-2; TRBD1 is a possible D gene (6 bases). The CDR3 runs 14 residues. The germline V gene encodes CDR1 KGHSH and CDR2 LQKENI. V shed 4 bases and J shed 5 bases, with 14 bases lying between them. The CDR3 region has the DNA TGTGCCAGCTCACGGACAGACTCAGGGTATGGCTACACCTTC. This codes for CASSRTDSGYGYTF.